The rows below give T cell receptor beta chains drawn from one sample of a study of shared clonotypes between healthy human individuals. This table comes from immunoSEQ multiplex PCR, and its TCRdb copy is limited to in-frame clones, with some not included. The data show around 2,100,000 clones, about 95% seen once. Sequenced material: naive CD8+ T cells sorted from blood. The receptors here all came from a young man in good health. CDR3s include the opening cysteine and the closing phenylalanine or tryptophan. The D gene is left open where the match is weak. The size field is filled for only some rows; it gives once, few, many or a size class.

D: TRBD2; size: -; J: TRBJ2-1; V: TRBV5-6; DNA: TGTGCCAGCAGCTTGGATCTATATCTAGCGGACTACAATGAGCAGTTCTTC; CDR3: CASSLDLYLADYNEQFF
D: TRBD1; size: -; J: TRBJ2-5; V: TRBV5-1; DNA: TGCGCCAGCAGCTGGAGGACAGGGCCCTTGCAAGAGACCCAGTACTTC; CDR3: CASSWRTGPLQETQYF
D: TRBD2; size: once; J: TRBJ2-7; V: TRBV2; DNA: TGTGCCAGCGGCCAAGCTAGCGGTAGCTCCTACGAGCAGTACTTC; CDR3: CASGQASGSSYEQYF
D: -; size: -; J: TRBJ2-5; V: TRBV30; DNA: TGTGCCTGGAATAGGGGGACCAAAAAAGAGACCCAGTACTTC; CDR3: CAWNRGTKKETQYF
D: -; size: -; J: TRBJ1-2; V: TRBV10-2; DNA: TGCGCCAGCAGTGGGCAGTTAAACTATGGCTACACCTTC; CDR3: CASSGQLNYGYTF
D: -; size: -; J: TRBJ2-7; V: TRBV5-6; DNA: TGTGCCAGCAGCCGCTACTACGAGCAGTACTTC; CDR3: CASSRYYEQYF
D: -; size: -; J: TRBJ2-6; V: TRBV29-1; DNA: TGCAGCGTTTCCCCGACGTCGGCTGGGGCCAACGTCCTGACTTTC; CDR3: CSVSPTSAGANVLTF
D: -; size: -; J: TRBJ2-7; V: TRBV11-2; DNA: TGTGCCAGCAGCTTAGATGATGTCAGGGACGAGCAGTACTTC; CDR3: CASSLDDVRDEQYF
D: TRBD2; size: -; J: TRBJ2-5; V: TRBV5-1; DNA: TGCGCCAGCAGCTTGTCGGGGGGGCTGGAGACCCAGTACTTC; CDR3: CASSLSGGLETQYF
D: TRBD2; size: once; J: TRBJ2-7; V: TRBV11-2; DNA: TGTGCCAGCAGCTTCGGGTGGTCGACTAGCGGGAGCTACGAGCAGTACTTC; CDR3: CASSFGWSTSGSYEQYF
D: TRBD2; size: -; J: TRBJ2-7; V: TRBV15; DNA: TGTGCCACCAGCAGAGTGGGGGAGGGCCCGTACGAGCAGTACTTC; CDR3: CATSRVGEGPYEQYF
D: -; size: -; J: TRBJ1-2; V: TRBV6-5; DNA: TGTGCCAGCAGTTTAGGCGCTAACTATGGCTACACCTTC; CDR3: CASSLGANYGYTF
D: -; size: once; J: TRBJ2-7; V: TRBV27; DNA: TGTGCCAGCAGTTTAGGACCTAGCCCTCAATTCGAGCAGTACTTC; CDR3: CASSLGPSPQFEQYF
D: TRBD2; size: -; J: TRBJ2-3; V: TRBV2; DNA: TGTGCCAGCAGTAGCGGGAGAGGCACAGATACGCAGTATTTT; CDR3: CASSSGRGTDTQYF
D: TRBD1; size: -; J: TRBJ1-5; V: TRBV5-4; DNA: TGTGCCAGCAGCCGTTTACCCGACAGGGACAATCAGCCCCAGCATTTT; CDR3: CASSRLPDRDNQPQHF
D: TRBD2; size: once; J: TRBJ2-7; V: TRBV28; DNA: TGTGCCAGCAGTTTTGCGGGAGGTGGTTACGAGCAGTACTTC; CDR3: CASSFAGGGYEQYF
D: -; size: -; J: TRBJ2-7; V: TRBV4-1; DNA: TGCGCCAGCAGCCAAGGGGCTTATTACGAGCAGTACTTC; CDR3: CASSQGAYYEQYF
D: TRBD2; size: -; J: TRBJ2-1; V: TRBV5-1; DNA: TGCGCCAGCAGCTTGGGACTAGCGGGAGGGTCTTACAATGAGCAGTTCTTC; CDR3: CASSLGLAGGSYNEQFF
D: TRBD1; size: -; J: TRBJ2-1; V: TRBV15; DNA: TGTGCCACCAGCAGAGGACAGGGTGTGAATGAGCAGTTCTTC; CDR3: CATSRGQGVNEQFF
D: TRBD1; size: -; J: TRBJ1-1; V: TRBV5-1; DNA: TGCGCCAGCAGCTTACTCGACAGGGTGACTGAAGCTTTCTTT; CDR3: CASSLLDRVTEAFF
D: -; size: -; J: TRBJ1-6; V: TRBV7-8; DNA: TGTGCCAGCAGGGACTCCGGGACGGTACGGTCACCCCTCCACTTT; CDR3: CASRDSGTVRSPLHF
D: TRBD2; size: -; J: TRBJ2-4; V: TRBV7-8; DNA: TGTGCCAGCAGCTTAGCAGCGGGACTAGCGGACCCAAACATTCAGTACTTC; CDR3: CASSLAAGLADPNIQYF
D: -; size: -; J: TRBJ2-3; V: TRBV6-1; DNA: TGTGCCAGCATGGAGGGGACGCGCACAGATACGCAGTATTTT; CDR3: CASMEGTRTDTQYF
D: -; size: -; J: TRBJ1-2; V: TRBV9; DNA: TGTGCCAGCAGCGCAATAGGGGGTCTCGATGGCTACACCTTC; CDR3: CASSAIGGLDGYTF
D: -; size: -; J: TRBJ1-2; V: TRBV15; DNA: TGTGCCACCAGCAGAGATTTTGGGGACTATGGCTACACCTTC; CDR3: CATSRDFGDYGYTF
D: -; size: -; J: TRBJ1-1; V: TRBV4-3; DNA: TGCGCCAGCAGCCAAGATCGGGACGGAGGCACTGAAGCTTTCTTT; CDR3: CASSQDRDGGTEAFF
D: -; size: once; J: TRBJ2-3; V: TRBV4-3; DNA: TGCGCCAGCAGCCAATCTTTTCGCTTTAGCGGTTCTAGCACAGATACGCAGTATTTT; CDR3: CASSQSFRFSGSSTDTQYF
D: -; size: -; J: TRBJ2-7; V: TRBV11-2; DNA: TGTGCCAGCAGCTTAGGGCGTGGCACTTACTACGAGCAGTACTTC; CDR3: CASSLGRGTYYEQYF
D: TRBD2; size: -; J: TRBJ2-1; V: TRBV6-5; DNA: TGTGCCGCGGGCCGGGGGGTTTACAATGAGCAGTTCTTC; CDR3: CAAGRGVYNEQFF
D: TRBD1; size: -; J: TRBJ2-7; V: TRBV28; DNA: TGTGCCAGCCACCAGCCCCGGACAGGGGGGCCCTACGAGCAGTACTTC; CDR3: CASHQPRTGGPYEQYF
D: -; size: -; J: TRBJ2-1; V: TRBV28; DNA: TGTGCCAGCATCCTGCGGGCAGGGAGGAGCAATGAGCAGTTCTTC; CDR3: CASILRAGRSNEQFF
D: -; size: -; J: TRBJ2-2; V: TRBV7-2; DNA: TGTGCCAGCAGCCCTTTTGGCGGTACCGGGGAGCTGTTTTTT; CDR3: CASSPFGGTGELFF
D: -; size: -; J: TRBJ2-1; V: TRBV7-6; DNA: TGTGCCAGCAGCTTACCCTCCGGTTGGGGCGATGAGCAGTTCTTC; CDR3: CASSLPSGWGDEQFF
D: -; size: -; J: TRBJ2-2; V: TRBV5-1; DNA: TGCGCCAGCAGCCTTGGGCGTATGACCGGGGAGCTGTTTTTT; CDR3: CASSLGRMTGELFF
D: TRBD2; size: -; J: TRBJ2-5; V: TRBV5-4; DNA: TGTGCCAGCAGCTTAGCGGGAGGGGGAGAGACCCAGTACTTC; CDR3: CASSLAGGGETQYF
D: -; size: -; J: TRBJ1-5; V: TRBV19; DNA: TGTGCCAGTAGTATAGGTTCCAGCAATCAGCCCCAGCATTTT; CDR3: CASSIGSSNQPQHF
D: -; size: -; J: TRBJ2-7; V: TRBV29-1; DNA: TGCAGCGTTGAAAACAGTGAGCCCGAACAGTACTTC; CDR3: CSVENSEPEQYF
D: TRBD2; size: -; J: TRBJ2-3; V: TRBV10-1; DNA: TGCGCCAGACTCGGCGGGAGGCCCGATACGCAGTATTTT; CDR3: CARLGGRPDTQYF
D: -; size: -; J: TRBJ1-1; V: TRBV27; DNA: TGTGCCAGTGGCAGGGGTTTGAACACTGAAGCTTTCTTT; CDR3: CASGRGLNTEAFF
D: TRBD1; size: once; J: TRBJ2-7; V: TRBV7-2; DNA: TGTGCCAGCAGCTCCCCACGGGACAGGGTCGCCTACGAGCAGTACTTC; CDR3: CASSSPRDRVAYEQYF
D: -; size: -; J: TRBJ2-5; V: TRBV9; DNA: TGTGCCAGCAGCGAGGGACTCTACCAAGAGACCCAGTACTTC; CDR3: CASSEGLYQETQYF
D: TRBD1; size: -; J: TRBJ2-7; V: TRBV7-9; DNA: TGTGCCAGCAGTTCAACGACAGGGCTCCTCTACGAGCAGTACTTC; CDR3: CASSSTTGLLYEQYF
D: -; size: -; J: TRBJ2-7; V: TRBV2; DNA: TGTGCCAGCAGTGGGGCGCAAACAGGCCTGGCCGAGCAGTACTTC; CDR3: CASSGAQTGLAEQYF
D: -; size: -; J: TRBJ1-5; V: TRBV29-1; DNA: TGCAGCGCTCTGGAGGGCAATCAGCCCCAGCATTTT; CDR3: CSALEGNQPQHF
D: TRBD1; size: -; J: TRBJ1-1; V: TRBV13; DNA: TGTGCCAGCAGCTACAGGGGGCTGAACACTGAAGCTTTCTTT; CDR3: CASSYRGLNTEAFF